These 8 T cell receptor beta chains were all obtained from the same sample, sequenced in a study of neurological immune-mediated disorders. TCRdb redid the calling of the 5' RACE reads with MiXCR, one entry per CDR3 protein. Counted here are over 60,000 distinct CDR3 sequences, under 5.5% occurring once; the ten biggest clones make up approximately 3.5%. Sample: PBMCs. These receptor sequences come from a woman aged 50 to 65 with multiple sclerosis.

This clonotype was seen a single time. This chain connects TRBV25-1 to TRBJ2-3; the match to TRBD1 covers 9 bases. The CDR3 length is 18 residues. Germline values: CDR1 MGHDK, CDR2 SYGVNS. The ends lost 1 base at V and 3 bases at J; junction bases unmatched: 11. CDR3 protein: CASSEWGRGTGITDTQYF. The CDR3 DNA follows: TGTGCCAGCAGTGAATGGGGTCGTGGGACAGGGATTACAGATACGCAGTATTTT.

This clonotype has at least ten counts. The rearrangement links TRBV14 to TRBJ2-2, with D maybe TRBD1 (6 bases). The germline V and J ends were trimmed by 4 bases and 5 bases, with 14 bases remaining between them. The germline CDR1 and CDR2 sequences are SGHDN and FVKESK. The CDR3 spans 15 residues. The CDR3 region is CASSRVQGATGELFF. The CDR3 nucleotides read TGTGCCAGCAGCCGAGTACAGGGCGCAACCGGGGAGCTGTTTTTT.

Concerning this clonotype: A much larger clonotype is one base distant, so this may be a read error. The CDR3 region has the DNA TGTGCCATCAACAAGGGTTCCAATGAGCAGTTCTTC. It is translated as CAINKGSNEQFF. This chain links TRBV10-3 with TRBJ2-1, with D unclear. With 7 bases removed from V and 6 bases from J, the gap between germline ends came to 10 bases. This CDR3 comprises 12 residues. Germline V lookup: CDR1 ENHRY, CDR2 SYGVKD.

The table lists this clonotype with many counts. The chain recombines TRBV20-1 with TRBJ2-3; no definite D call. Germline V gives CDR1 DFQATT, CDR2 SNEGSKA (reference sequence). The CDR3 contains 11 residues. V was trimmed by 5 bases and J by 6 bases, leaving 9 bases between them. The CDR3 nucleotides are TGCAGTGCTCACGATTTGGATACGCAGTATTTT. It yields the protein CSAHDLDTQYF.

This clonotype was counted many times. This chain joins TRBV5-6 and TRBJ1-4, with TRBD1 matching 10 bases. After removal of 4 bases from V and 4 bases from J, the junction contained 4 bases not matched to a gene. Germline V gives CDR1 SGHDT, CDR2 YYEEEE. This CDR3 is built from 15 residues. CDR3: CASSGQGGYNEKLFF. The CDR3 region has the DNA TGTGCCAGCAGCGGACAGGGGGGTTATAATGAAAAACTGTTTTTT.

The rearrangement links TRBV5-6 to TRBJ2-1; 9 bases agree with TRBD2. V shed 3 bases and J 2 bases; nucleotides not matched to a gene: 9. CDR1 is SGHDT and CDR2 is YYEEEE in the germline V gene. CDR3 length: 17 amino acids. This CDR3 reads CASSSLSASGAYNEQFF. Here the CDR3 DNA reads TGTGCCAGCAGCTCTCTCTCGGCTAGCGGGGCCTACAATGAGCAGTTCTTC.

There are many counts of this clonotype. The chain combines TRBV12-3 or TRBV12-4 with TRBJ2-3, with 9 bases matching TRBD1. V was pared by 6 bases and J by 1 base, with 5 bases of the junction left unmatched. The CDR3 spans 15 residues. The CDR3 region has the DNA TGTGCCAGCAGCACAGGGGGCTACGGCACAGATACGCAGTATTTT. This encodes CASSTGGYGTDTQYF.

Many counts were recorded for this clonotype. The CDR3 DNA reads TGCAGTGCTAGGTTGGGGGGGCCTGCTACGCAGTATTTT. Protein sequence: CSARLGGPATQYF. V is TRBV20-1 and J is TRBJ2-3; maybe TRBD2 (7 bases). Trimming left V 3 bases short and J 8 bases short, with 15 bases between. The CDR3 sequence is 13 residues long. Germline loops: CDR1 DFQATT, CDR2 SNEGSKA (reference sequence).